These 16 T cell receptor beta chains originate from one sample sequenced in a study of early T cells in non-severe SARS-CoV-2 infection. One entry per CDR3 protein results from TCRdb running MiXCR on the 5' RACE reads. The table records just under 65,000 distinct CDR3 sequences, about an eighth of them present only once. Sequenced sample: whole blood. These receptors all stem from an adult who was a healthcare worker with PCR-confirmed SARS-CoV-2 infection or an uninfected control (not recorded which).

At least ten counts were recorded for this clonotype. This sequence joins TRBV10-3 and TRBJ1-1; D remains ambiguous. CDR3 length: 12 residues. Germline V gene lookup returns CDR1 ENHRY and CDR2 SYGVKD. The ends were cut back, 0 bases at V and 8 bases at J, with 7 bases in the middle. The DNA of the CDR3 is TGTGCCATCAGTGAGTCGATGAGGGAAGCTTTCTTT. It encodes CAISESMREAFF.

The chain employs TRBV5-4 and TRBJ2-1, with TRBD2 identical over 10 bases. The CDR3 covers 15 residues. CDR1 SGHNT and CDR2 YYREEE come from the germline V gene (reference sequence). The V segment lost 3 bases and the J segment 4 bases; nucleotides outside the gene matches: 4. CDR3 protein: CASSSGTSVYNEQFF. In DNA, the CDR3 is TGTGCCAGCAGCTCCGGGACTAGCGTGTACAATGAGCAGTTCTTC.

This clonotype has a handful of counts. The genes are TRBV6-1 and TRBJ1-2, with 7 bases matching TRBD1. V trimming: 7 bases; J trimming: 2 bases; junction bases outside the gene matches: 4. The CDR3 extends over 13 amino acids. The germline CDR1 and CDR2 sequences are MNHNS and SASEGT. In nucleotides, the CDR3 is TGTGCCAGCAACAGGGGACAGAACTATGGCTACACCTTC. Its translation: CASNRGQNYGYTF.

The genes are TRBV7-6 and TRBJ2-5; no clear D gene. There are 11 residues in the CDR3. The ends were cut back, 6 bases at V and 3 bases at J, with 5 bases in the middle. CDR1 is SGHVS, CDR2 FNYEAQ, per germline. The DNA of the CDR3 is TGTGCCAGCAGTATAAAAGAGACCCAGTACTTC. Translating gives CASSIKETQYF.

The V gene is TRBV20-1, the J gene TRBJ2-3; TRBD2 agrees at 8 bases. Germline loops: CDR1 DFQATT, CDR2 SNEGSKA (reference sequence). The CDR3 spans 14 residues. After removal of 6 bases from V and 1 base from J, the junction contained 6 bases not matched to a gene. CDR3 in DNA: TGCAGTGCGATAGCGGGGATGGGCACAGATACGCAGTATTTT. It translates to CSAIAGMGTDTQYF.

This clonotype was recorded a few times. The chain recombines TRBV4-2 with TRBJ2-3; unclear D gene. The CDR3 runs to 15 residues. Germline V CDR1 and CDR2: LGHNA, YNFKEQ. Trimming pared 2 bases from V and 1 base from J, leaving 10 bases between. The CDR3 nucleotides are TGTGCCAGCAGCCAACCCCTGCAGGGCACAGATACGCAGTATTTT. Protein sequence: CASSQPLQGTDTQYF.

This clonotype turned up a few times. The CDR3 region is CASSPGLAGELFF. The CDR3 nucleotides are TGTGCCAGCAGCCCGGGACTTGCCGGGGAGCTGTTTTTT. The chain couples TRBV7-7 to TRBJ2-2, with D possibly matching TRBD2 (6 bases). CDR1 and CDR2 (germline): SSHAT, FNYEAQ (reference sequence). The CDR3 runs 13 residues. Trimming removed 5 bases at V and 6 bases at J, with 10 bases between.

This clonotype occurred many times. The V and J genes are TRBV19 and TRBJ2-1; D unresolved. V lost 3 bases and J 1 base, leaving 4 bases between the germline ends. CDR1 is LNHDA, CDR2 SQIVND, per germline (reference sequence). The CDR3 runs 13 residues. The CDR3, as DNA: TGTGCCAGTAGTATGGTTTCCTACAATGAGCAGTTCTTC. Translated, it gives CASSMVSYNEQFF. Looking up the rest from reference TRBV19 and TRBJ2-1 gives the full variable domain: DGGITQSPKYLFRKEGQNVTLSCEQNLNHDAMYWYRQDPGQGLRLIYYSQIVNDFQKGDIAEGYSVSREKKESFPLTVTSAQKNPTAFYLCASSMVSYNEQFFGPGTRLTVL.

The CDR3 DNA sequence: TGTGCCAGCAGTTTTCTTGGCGTCTACAATGAGCAGTTCTTC. The encoded protein is CASSFLGVYNEQFF. V gene TRBV27 combines with J gene TRBJ2-1; D gene unclear. Germline V lookup: CDR1 MNHEY, CDR2 SMNVEV (reference sequence). There are 14 residues in the CDR3. V dropped 3 bases and J dropped 3 bases, with 9 bases sitting between them.

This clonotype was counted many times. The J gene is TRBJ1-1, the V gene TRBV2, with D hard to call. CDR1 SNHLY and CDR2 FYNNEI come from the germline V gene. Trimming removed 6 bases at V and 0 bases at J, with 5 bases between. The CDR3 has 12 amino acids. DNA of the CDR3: TGTGCCAGCAGCCGATTGAACACTGAAGCTTTCTTT. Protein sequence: CASSRLNTEAFF.

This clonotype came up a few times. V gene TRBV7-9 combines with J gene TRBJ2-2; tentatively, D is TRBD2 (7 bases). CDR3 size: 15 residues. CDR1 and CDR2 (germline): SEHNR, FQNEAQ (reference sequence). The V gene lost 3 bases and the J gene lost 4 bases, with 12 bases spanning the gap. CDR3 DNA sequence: TGTGCCAGCAGCTTGAAGGGGGAGGGCACCGGGGAGCTGTTTTTT. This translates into CASSLKGEGTGELFF.

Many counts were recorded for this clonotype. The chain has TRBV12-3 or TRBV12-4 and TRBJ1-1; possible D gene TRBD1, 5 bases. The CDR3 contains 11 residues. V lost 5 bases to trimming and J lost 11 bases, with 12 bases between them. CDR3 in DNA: TGTGCCAGCAGTCAAACAGGTACCGCTTTCTTT. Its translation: CASSQTGTAFF.

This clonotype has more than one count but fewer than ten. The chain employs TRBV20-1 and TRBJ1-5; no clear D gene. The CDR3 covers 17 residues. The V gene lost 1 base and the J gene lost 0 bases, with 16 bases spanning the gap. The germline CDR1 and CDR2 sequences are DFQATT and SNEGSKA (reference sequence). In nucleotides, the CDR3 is TGCAGTGCTAGAGGAGGAACGGCAGACTATAGCAATCAGCCCCAGCATTTT. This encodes CSARGGTADYSNQPQHF.

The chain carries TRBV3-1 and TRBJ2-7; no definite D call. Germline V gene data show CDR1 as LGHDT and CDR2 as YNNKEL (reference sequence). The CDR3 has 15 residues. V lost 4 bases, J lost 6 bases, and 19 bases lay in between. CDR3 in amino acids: CASSPRDNYVGEQYF. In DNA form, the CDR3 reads TGTGCCAGCAGCCCGAGAGATAACTATGTGGGCGAGCAGTACTTC.

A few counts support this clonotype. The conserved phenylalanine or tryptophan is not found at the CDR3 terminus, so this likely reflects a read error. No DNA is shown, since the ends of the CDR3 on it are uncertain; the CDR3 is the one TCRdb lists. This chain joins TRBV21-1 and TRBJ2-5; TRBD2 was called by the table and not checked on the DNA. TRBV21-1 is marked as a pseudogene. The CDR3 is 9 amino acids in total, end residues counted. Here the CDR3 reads CASSRCPAI.

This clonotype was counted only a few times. The CDR3 sequence: CSAALNEGYTF. As DNA, the CDR3 is TGCAGTGCTGCCCTTAATGAGGGCTACACCTTC. The gene calls are TRBV20-1 and TRBJ1-2; D not resolved. Looked up from germline, CDR1 is DFQATT and CDR2 is SNEGSKA (reference sequence). With 5 bases removed from V and 8 bases from J, the gap between germline ends came to 12 bases. The CDR3 is made up of 11 amino acids.